This paragraph covers one TCR beta chain sequence. What it binds is not known. TCRdb re-called the RT-PCR reads through MiXCR, storing one row per CDR3 protein. The table has about 780,000 distinct CDR3 sequences, about 18% seen once. This sample stems from a study of response to subunit inactivated influenza vaccine. Whole-study findings and limits: It was suggested by the authors that few new T cells are recruited by each seasonal influenza vaccination.

The CDR3 is made up of 12 amino acids. The V gene lost 4 bases and the J gene lost 5 bases, with 11 bases spanning the gap. CDR1 and CDR2 from the germline V gene are DFQATT and SNEGSKA (reference sequence). This rearrangement joins TRBV20-1 to TRBJ1-2; maybe TRBD1 (6 bases). The TCR originated in a man aged 50 to 60 who received an inactivated influenza vaccine. Sequences were derived from PBMCs from blood, sampled 4 to 6 days after vaccination. The CDR3 DNA reads TGCAGTGCTATTAGGACAGAATATGGCTACACCTTC. It specifies CSAIRTEYGYTF.